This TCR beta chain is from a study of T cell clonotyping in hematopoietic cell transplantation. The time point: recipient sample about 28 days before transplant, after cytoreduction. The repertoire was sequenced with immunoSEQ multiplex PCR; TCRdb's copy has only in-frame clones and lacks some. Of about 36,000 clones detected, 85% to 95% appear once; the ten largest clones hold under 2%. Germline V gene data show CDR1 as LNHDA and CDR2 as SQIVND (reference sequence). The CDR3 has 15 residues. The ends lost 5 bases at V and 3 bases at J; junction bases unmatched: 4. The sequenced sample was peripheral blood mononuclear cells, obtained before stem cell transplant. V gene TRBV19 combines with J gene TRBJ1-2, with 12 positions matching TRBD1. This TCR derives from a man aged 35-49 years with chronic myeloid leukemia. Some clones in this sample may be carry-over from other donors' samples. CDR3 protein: CASSPGQGAHYGYTF. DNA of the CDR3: TGTGCCAGTAGTCCGGGACAGGGGGCTCACTATGGCTACACCTTC.